This T cell receptor (beta chain) stems from a study of CD8+ T cells in alopecia areata. The study's findings and limits: Normal-skin resident alphabeta T cells also appear among scalp sample sequences. Normal scalp showed lower clonality than lesional scalp, especially alopecia totalis/universalis. In patients, TCRs were shared less clearly than in mice, and HLA may possibly be involved.

In this sample, this clone turned up many times. Its target is unknown. Gene names refer to mouse genes. It was cDNA, reverse transcribed from extracted RNA, that served as the sequencing template. Some clones are missing from TCRdb's copy, which holds only in-frame ones; the method was immunoSEQ multiplex PCR. This sample has 90,000 to 130,000 clones, each found more than once. The receptor's source is a C3H/HeJ mouse with alopecia areata. Strain MHC haplotype: H2-k. Source material: lesional skin.

CDR3 region: CASSSTGISNTGQLYF. Incomplete CDR3 DNA: TGTGCCAGCAGTTCTACTGGGATCTCAAACACCGGG. This chain uses TRBV13-3 with TRBJ2-2, with TRBD2 as a possible D gene (6 bases). Coverage ceases 4 residues before the CDR3 finishes, and the germline J gene fills in the end. V gave up 4 bases and J gave up 0 bases, with 13 bases separating them. In germline, CDR1 is NNHDY, CDR2 SYVADS. The CDR3 covers 16 residues.